These T cell receptor beta chains were read from a single sample in a study of T cell repertoires in cytomegalovirus infection. These receptors are not linked to any known antigen. Using its own MiXCR run on the reads, TCRdb lists one record per CDR3 protein. The repertoire holds around 750,000 distinct CDR3 sequences, with around a third as singletons. The specimen was cultured CD8+ T cells from PBMCs, collected from culture after CMV antigen stimulation. Receptor source: a human donor in good health (CMV status not recorded). Some clones in this sample may be carry-over from other donors' samples. The CDR3 runs from the conserved cysteine through the conserved F or W. The D gene is left open where the match is weak. Rows give clone size only sometimes, using once, few, many, or a class for an expanded clone.

.	TRBJ1-4	.	TRBV5-6	TGTGCCAGCAGCATCGGGGAAAAACTGTTTTTT	CASSIGEKLFF
.	TRBJ2-3	.	TRBV4-3	TGCGCCAGCAGCCAACTCGACAGGATTAGCACAGATACGCAGTATTTT	CASSQLDRISTDTQYF
.	TRBJ2-3	.	TRBV7-8	TGTGCCAGCAGCTTAGTTGGGCTCAGCACAGATACGCAGTATTTT	CASSLVGLSTDTQYF
.	TRBJ1-2	.	TRBV27	TGTGCCAGCAGTTTATATTACCCGCTCCGCACCTTTGGCTATGGCTACACCTTC	CASSLYYPLRTFGYGYTF
few	TRBJ2-5	TRBD2	TRBV7-6	TGTGCCAGCAGCGATCGAGGACTAGCCCGGGGAGAGACCCAGTACTTC	CASSDRGLARGETQYF
few	TRBJ1-2	.	TRBV7-2	TGTGCCAGCAGTTCCGGTTTGAATGGCTACACCTTC	CASSSGLNGYTF
.	TRBJ2-1	.	TRBV19	TGTGCCAGTAGTATAAGTCTCAGCCTCTCCTACAATGAGCAGTTCTTC	CASSISLSLSYNEQFF
.	TRBJ1-1	.	TRBV20-1	TGCAGTGCTGCGGGGAACACTGAAGCTTTCTTT	CSAAGNTEAFF
many	TRBJ1-4	TRBD1	TRBV7-8	TGTGCCAGCAGCTTAAGGGAAGCAGGTCGGGACAGGGGTGAAAAACTGTTTTTT	CASSLREAGRDRGEKLFF
few	TRBJ2-5	.	TRBV20-1	TGCAGTGCTAATAGAGCGACAGGACAAGAGACCCAGTACTTC	CSANRATGQETQYF
few	TRBJ1-1	.	TRBV9	TGTGCCAGCAGCGACAGTGAAGCTTTCTTT	CASSDSEAFF
.	TRBJ1-1	.	TRBV6-2/TRBV6-3	TGTGCCAGCAGTTTGACCCTCTCGAACACTGAAGCTTTCTTT	CASSLTLSNTEAFF
many	TRBJ2-5	.	TRBV28	TGTGCCAGCAATCACCCGGGAAGGTTGGAGACCCAGTACTTC	CASNHPGRLETQYF
few	TRBJ2-1	.	TRBV12-3/TRBV12-4	TGTGCCGTCCAGGACTCCTACAATGAGCAGTTCTTC	CAVQDSYNEQFF
.	TRBJ2-1	TRBD1	TRBV6-6	TGTGCCAGCAGTCCTTTCGGACAGGGACCTACCTCCTACAATGAGCAGTTCTTC	CASSPFGQGPTSYNEQFF
few	TRBJ2-5	TRBD2	TRBV27	TGTGCCAGCAGTACACTTAAGCGGGGACCATTCCAAGAGACCCAGTACTTC	CASSTLKRGPFQETQYF
few	TRBJ2-3	TRBD2	TRBV6-2/TRBV6-3	TGTGCCAGCAACCCCCTGGCGGGGGTCACAGATACGCAGTATTTT	CASNPLAGVTDTQYF
many	TRBJ1-1	TRBD1	TRBV4-3	TGCGCCAGCAGCCAAGTGACAGGGACGGACACTGAAGCTTTCTTT	CASSQVTGTDTEAFF
.	TRBJ1-2	.	TRBV19	TGTGCGACAGTGGGAGCGGATGCACCCTATGGCTACACCTTC	CATVGADAPYGYTF
few	TRBJ2-1	TRBD2	TRBV20-1	TGCAGTGCTAGCCCCCGGGGGGGCAATGAGCAGTTCTTC	CSASPRGGNEQFF
.	TRBJ2-1	.	TRBV7-7	TGTGCTAGCAGTCTAAGGGTATACGACAATGAGCAGTTCTTC	CASSLRVYDNEQFF
.	TRBJ2-1	.	TRBV14	TGTGCCAGCAGACAAGCCGTACAGGGACTAAGGGAGCAGTTCTTC	CASRQAVQGLREQFF
.	TRBJ2-1	.	TRBV7-9	TGTGCCAGCAGCGGATCGGGGCGGACCTACAATGAGCAGTTCTTC	CASSGSGRTYNEQFF
.	TRBJ2-5	TRBD2	TRBV19	TGTGCCAGTCGGGGGACTAGCGGAGAGACCCAGTACTTC	CASRGTSGETQYF
many	TRBJ2-2	.	TRBV7-6	TGTGCCTGCATGGCGGCCGGGGAGCTGTTTTTT	CACMAAGELFF
few	TRBJ2-4	TRBD2	TRBV2	TGTGCCAGCATGGGGCGGGGGAACAAAAACATTCAGTACTTC	CASMGRGNKNIQYF
.	TRBJ1-5	TRBD1	TRBV6-2/TRBV6-3	TGTGCCAGCAGCCCACGAGGGACAGATGATCAGCCCCAGCATTTT	CASSPRGTDDQPQHF
.	TRBJ1-1	.	TRBV6-1	TGTGCCAGCAGTGAAAATCAGGGTGGGAAAACTGAAGCTTTCTTT	CASSENQGGKTEAFF
.	TRBJ1-5	.	TRBV28	TGTGCCAGCAGTTTAGGAACCTTAGCACATCAGCCCCAGCATTTT	CASSLGTLAHQPQHF
few	TRBJ2-1	TRBD1	TRBV7-2	TGTGCCAGCAGCTTGACAGGGGTTGAGCAGTTCTTC	CASSLTGVEQFF
.	TRBJ2-3	TRBD2	TRBV6-6	TGTGCCAGCAGTCAACCTAGCGGGGGGGCAGTAGATACGCAGTATTTT	CASSQPSGGAVDTQYF
few	TRBJ2-3	.	TRBV28	TGTGCCAGCAGTTCTCTACAGGGCACACTCACAGATACGCAGTATTTT	CASSSLQGTLTDTQYF
.	TRBJ2-1	TRBD1	TRBV6-2/TRBV6-3	TGTGCCAGCAGTGACCGGGACAGAGGTCCAAATAATACTACCTTATTCCAGTACAATGAGCAGTTCTTC	CASSDRDRGPNNTTLFQYNEQFF
.	TRBJ2-2	.	TRBV18	TGTGCCAGCGGCGTAGACAACGGGGAGCTGTTTTTT	CASGVDNGELFF
few	TRBJ1-1	.	TRBV7-9	TGTGCCAGCAGCCCCCCCATCATGAACACTGAAGCTTTCTTT	CASSPPIMNTEAFF
.	TRBJ2-1	TRBD1	TRBV11-3	TGTGCCAGCAGCCGACAGGGGAGCTACAATGAGCAGTTCTTC	CASSRQGSYNEQFF
few	TRBJ1-1	.	TRBV19	TGTGCCAGTAGTAAACAGGGTGGAGTGAACACTGAAGCTTTCTTT	CASSKQGGVNTEAFF
.	TRBJ2-1	.	TRBV19	TGTGCCAGTAGTATGCAGAAACTTAACAATGAGCAGTTCTTC	CASSMQKLNNEQFF
.	TRBJ2-5	.	TRBV12-3/TRBV12-4	TGTGCCAGCAGTGGGGTCGGCGGGGAGACCCAGTACTTC	CASSGVGGETQYF
.	TRBJ1-5	.	TRBV5-6	TGTGCCAGCAGCCGGGGGGGTACTCAGCCCCAGCATTTT	CASSRGGTQPQHF
.	TRBJ1-3	.	TRBV5-4	TGTGCCAGCAGCGTAGATGACACCATATATTTT	CASSVDDTIYF
.	TRBJ1-2	TRBD1	TRBV29-1	TGCAGCGTTCCCGACTCGGACAGGGCCCCCTATGGCTACACCTTC	CSVPDSDRAPYGYTF
many	TRBJ1-1	TRBD1	TRBV25-1	TGTGCCAGCAGTGAGCGGGGAGGGACAGTGAACACTGAAGCTTTCTTT	CASSERGGTVNTEAFF
many	TRBJ1-5	.	TRBV7-2	TGTGCCAGCAGCTTAGGTCTGCGGGACAATCAGCCCCAGCATTTT	CASSLGLRDNQPQHF
few	TRBJ1-4	TRBD1	TRBV29-1	TGCAGCGTTGAAGATCTAAGGGACAGCCTCCGAGGGGAAAAACTGTTTTTT	CSVEDLRDSLRGEKLFF
.	TRBJ2-7	.	TRBV19	TGTGCCAGTAGTGCCGGGATTACCTACGAGCAGTACTTC	CASSAGITYEQYF
few	TRBJ2-1	TRBD1	TRBV27	TGTGCCAGCAGTTTATCGAAGGGGGACAGCCAACAATTTGAGCAGTTCTTC	CASSLSKGDSQQFEQFF
many	TRBJ1-5	.	TRBV7-8	TGTGCCAGCAGCTTAGATGTCCAGGGCGGGGGCAATCAGCCCCAGCATTTT	CASSLDVQGGGNQPQHF
.	TRBJ2-2	.	TRBV7-9	TGTGCCAGCAGCAGTGATCACGGGGAGCTGTTTTTT	CASSSDHGELFF
.	TRBJ1-3	.	TRBV23-1	TGCGCCAGTGGGCCAGGGGTAGCTGGAAACACCATATATTTT	CASGPGVAGNTIYF
many	TRBJ1-3	.	TRBV7-6	TGTGCCAGCAGCGCAACCCTACAGTCTGGAAACACCATATATTTT	CASSATLQSGNTIYF
.	TRBJ2-5	.	TRBV27	TGTGCCAGCAGTTTCTGGGGGTTGAGGGCCCGGGAGACCCAGTACTTC	CASSFWGLRARETQYF
few	TRBJ2-5	TRBD2	TRBV27	TGTGCCAGCAGACTCTCTAATACGGGGGGGTGGGAGACCCAGTACTTC	CASRLSNTGGWETQYF